This record covers a single T cell receptor (beta chain). Its target is unknown. Deep level was the assay's run setting. Every immunoSEQ plate was one replicate of a subset's evenly spread DNA. Sequencing was performed with immunoSEQ multiplex PCR; in TCRdb, only in-frame clones are kept and a portion is missing. The sample holds millions of clones; approximately 90% are singletons and the top ten take roughly 0.15%. This specimen comes from a study of shared clonotypes between healthy human individuals. Study results and limitations: Naive subsets generally had larger estimated richness than memory subsets. The sampled material consisted only of blood, and tissue repertoires are likely to differ.

What was sequenced was naive CD4+ T cells sorted from blood. Subset of the sample: CD45RA+ positively selected. The receptor comes from a man aged 18 to 30 in good health.

The DNA for the CDR3 is TGTGCCAGCAGCTTAGGGGGTGGCACCGGGGAGCTGTTTTTT. Translating gives CASSLGGGTGELFF. The rearrangement uses TRBV11-3 and TRBJ2-2, with D uncertain. CDR1 and CDR2 from the germline V gene are SGHNT and YENEEA. The CDR3 contains 14 residues. Trimming left V 1 base short and J 4 bases short, with 7 bases between.